This TCR beta chain originates from a study of T-cell reconstitution after alpha-beta-depleted transplantation in children. Unique molecular identifiers were incorporated when the TCRbeta library was constructed. Each CDR3 protein gets one entry after TCRdb re-called the PCR reads with MiXCR. The sample comprises about 360,000 distinct CDR3 sequences, 13% of which are singletons, and roughly 4.5% rests with the top ten. The CDR3 contains 15 residues. With V trimmed by 4 bases and J by 6 bases, 4 bases remained unmatched. The germline gives CDR1 MNHEY, CDR2 SMNVEV (reference sequence). This clonotype has just a few counts.

The TCR was taken from a human donor who donated a stem cell graft to a child with Fanconi anemia. The sample here was PBMCs, taken from the stem cell graft. This chain joins TRBV27 and TRBJ2-1; 12 bases align to TRBD2. DNA of the CDR3: TGTGCCAGCAGTTATCTAGCGGGGGGGGCCAATGAGCAGTTCTTC. This sequence encodes CASSYLAGGANEQFF.